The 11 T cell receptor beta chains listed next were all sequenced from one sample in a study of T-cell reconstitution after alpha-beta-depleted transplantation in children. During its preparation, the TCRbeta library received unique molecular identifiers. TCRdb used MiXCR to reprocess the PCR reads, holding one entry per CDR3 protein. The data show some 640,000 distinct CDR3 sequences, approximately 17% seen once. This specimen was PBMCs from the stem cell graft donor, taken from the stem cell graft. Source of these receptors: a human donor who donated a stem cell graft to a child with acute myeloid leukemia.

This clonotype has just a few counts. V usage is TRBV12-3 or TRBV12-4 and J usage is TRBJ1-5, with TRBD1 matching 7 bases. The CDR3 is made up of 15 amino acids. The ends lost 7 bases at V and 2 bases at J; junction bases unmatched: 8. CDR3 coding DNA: TGTGCCAGCACTTACAGGGGTGGGGGCAATCAGCCCCAGCATTTT. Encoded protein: CASTYRGGGNQPQHF.

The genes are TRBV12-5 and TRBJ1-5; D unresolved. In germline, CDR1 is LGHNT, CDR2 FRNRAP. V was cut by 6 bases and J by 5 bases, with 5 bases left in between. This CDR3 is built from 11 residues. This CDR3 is CASGLYQPQHF. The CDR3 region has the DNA TGTGCTAGTGGCCTTTATCAGCCCCAGCATTTT.

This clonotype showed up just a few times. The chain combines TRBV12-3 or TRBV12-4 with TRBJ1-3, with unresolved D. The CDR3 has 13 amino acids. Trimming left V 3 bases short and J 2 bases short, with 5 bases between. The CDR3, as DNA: TGTGCCAGCAGTTTGCGAGCTGGAAACACCATATATTTT. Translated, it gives CASSLRAGNTIYF.

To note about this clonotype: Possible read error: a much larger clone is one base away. The CDR3 nucleotides are TGTGCCAGCAGTTTAGGGGGAGCTGGGGGCAACGTCCTGACTTTC. Its protein is CASSLGGAGGNVLTF. The chain couples TRBV12-3 or TRBV12-4 to TRBJ2-6; either TRBD1 or TRBD2 may fit D (5 bases each). The CDR3 has 15 residues.

CDR3 nucleotides: TGTGCCAGCAGTGAGGGCTGGGACGGAAAAGAGACCCAGTACTTC. This gives the protein CASSEGWDGKETQYF. This sequence joins TRBV6-1 and TRBJ2-5; D may match TRBD1 or TRBD2 (5 bases each). CDR3 length equals 15 residues. The V and J ends lost 3 bases and 3 bases respectively, with 14 bases between them. Germline loops: CDR1 MNHNS, CDR2 SASEGT.

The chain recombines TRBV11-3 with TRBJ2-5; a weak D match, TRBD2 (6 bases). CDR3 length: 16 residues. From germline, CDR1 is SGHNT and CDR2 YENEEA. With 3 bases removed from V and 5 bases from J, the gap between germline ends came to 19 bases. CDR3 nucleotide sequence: TGTGCCAGCAGCTTGGGGCGGGGCGTCTTAGGGGAGACCCAGTACTTC. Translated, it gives CASSLGRGVLGETQYF.

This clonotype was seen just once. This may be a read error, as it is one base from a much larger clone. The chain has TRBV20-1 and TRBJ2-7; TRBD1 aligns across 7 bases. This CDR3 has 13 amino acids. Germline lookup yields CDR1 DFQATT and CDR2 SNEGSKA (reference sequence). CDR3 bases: TGCAGTGCTAGACGAGACAGGGTCAACGAGCCGTACTTC. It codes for CSARRDRVNEPYF.

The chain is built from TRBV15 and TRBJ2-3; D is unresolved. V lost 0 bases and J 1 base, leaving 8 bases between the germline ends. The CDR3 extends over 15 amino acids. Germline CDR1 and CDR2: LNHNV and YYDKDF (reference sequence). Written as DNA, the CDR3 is TGTGCCACCAGCAGAGATCCACGGGGCACAGATACGCAGTATTTT. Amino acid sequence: CATSRDPRGTDTQYF.

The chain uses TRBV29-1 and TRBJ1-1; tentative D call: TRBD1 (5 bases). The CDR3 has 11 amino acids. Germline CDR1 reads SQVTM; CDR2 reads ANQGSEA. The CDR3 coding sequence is TGCGGGGGGTCGCAAAGCACTGAAGCTTTCTTT. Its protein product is CGGSQSTEAFF.

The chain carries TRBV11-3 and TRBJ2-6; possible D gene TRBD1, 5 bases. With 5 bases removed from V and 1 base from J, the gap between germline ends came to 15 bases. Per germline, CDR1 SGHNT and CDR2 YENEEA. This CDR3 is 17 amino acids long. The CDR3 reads CASSALTGFSGANVLTF. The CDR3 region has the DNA TGTGCCAGCAGCGCATTAACAGGTTTTTCTGGGGCCAACGTCCTGACTTTC. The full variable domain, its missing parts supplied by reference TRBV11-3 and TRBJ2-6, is EAGVVQSPRYKIIEKKQPVAFWCNPISGHNTLYWYLQNLGQGPELLIRYENEEAVDDSQLPKDRFSAERLKGVDSTLKIQPAELGDSAVYLCASSALTGFSGANVLTFGAGSRLTVL.

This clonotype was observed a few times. CDR3 in amino acids: CSARDWSSGGNANTGELFF. The CDR3, as DNA: TGCAGTGCTAGAGATTGGTCTAGCGGGGGAAACGCGAACACCGGGGAGCTGTTTTTT. The chain joins TRBV20-1 to TRBJ2-2, with 10 bases matching TRBD2. The CDR3 is 19 amino acids. Germline CDR1 is DFQATT and CDR2 is SNEGSKA (reference sequence). The trim removed 0 bases at V and 0 bases at J, leaving 10 bases unmatched.